This T cell receptor beta chain was observed in a study of blood T cell repertoires in COVID-19. In the study overall: The origin of the acute and convalescent COVID-19 samples was the United States, Italy and Spain.

Followed over time, Seattle patients had been enrolled while infection was active. Trimming cost V 6 bases and J 4 bases; bases outside gene matches: 14. Germline-derived CDR1 and CDR2 are MDHEN and SYDVKM. The CDR3 spans 16 residues. Here immunoSEQ multiplex PCR was the method, and the copy in TCRdb shows in-frame clones only, minus some. Of hundreds of thousands of clones in the sample, nearly 90% are singletons; the top ten hold 0.95% to 1.3%. Sequenced input: peripheral blood. The V call is TRBV28, the J call TRBJ2-7; 8 nucleotides match TRBD2. The receptor was isolated from a middle-aged woman with COVID-19, enrolled during active disease. Written as DNA, the CDR3 is TGTGCCAGCAGCCTACCCGGGGTAGCGGGGATATACGAGCAGTACTTC. Its protein product is CASSLPGVAGIYEQYF.